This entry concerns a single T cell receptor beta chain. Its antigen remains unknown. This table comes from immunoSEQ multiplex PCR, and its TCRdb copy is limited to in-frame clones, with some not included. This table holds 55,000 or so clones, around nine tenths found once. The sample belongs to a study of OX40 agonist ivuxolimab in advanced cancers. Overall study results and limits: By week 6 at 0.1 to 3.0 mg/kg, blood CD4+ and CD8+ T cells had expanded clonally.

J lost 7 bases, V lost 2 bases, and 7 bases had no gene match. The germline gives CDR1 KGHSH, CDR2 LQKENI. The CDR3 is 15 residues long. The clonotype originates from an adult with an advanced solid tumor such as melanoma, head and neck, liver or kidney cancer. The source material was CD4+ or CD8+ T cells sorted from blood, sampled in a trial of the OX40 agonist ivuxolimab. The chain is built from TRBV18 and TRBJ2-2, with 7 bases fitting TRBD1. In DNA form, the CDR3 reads TGTGCCAGCTCACCAAGACAGGGTTTGGACGGGGAGCTGTTTTTT. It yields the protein CASSPRQGLDGELFF.